These T cell receptor beta chains were read from a single sample in a study of CD8+CD57+ T cells in acquired aplastic anemia. TCRdb passed the reads through MiXCR, listing each CDR3 protein once. The sample yields 150,000 to 200,000 distinct CDR3 sequences, about three fifths seen once. The sequenced sample was sorted CD4+, CD8+, or CD8+CD57+ T cells (not recorded which) from PBMCs. Receptors originate from a human donor in good health. CDR3s include the opening cysteine and the closing phenylalanine or tryptophan. Each record gives: J gene, D gene, V gene, clone size, CDR3 DNA, CDR3 protein. The D gene is left open where the match is weak. Some rows have no size entry. The others give once, few or many, or a class for an expanded clone.

>TRBJ1-6|-|TRBV6-4|-
TGTGCCAGCAGTCCACAGGGTGTAGTGAATTCACCCCTCCACTTT
CASSPQGVVNSPLHF
>TRBJ1-1|-|TRBV29-1|-
TGCAGCGTTGGGCCCAGGGTTCTGAACACTGAAGCTTTCTTT
CSVGPRVLNTEAFF
>TRBJ2-3|TRBD1|TRBV7-2|once
TGTGCCAGCAGCCCCCAGACAGGGATCACAGATACGCAGTATTTT
CASSPQTGITDTQYF
>TRBJ2-1|TRBD2|TRBV7-9|-
TGTGCCAGCAGCTTAGGGAGAGTGACTAGCGGGAGGGCCGTCTACAATGAGCAGTTCTTC
CASSLGRVTSGRAVYNEQFF
>TRBJ2-1|TRBD1|TRBV27|-
TGTGCCAGCATCCGGCCAGGGGGCGCTTACAATGAGCAGTTCTTC
CASIRPGGAYNEQFF
>TRBJ2-4|TRBD2|TRBV7-3|many
TGTGCCAGCAGCTTATTAGTGCGGGAGGCCAAAAACATTCAGTACTTC
CASSLLVREAKNIQYF
>TRBJ1-6|-|TRBV19|once
TGTGCCAGTAGTATAGCAGGGGCAAGTTCCTTCCTCCACTTT
CASSIAGASSFLHF
>TRBJ2-1|-|TRBV10-3|medium-sized
TGTGCCATCAGTGATCCCGGGAACTCCTACAATGAGCAGTTCTTC
CAISDPGNSYNEQFF
>TRBJ1-1|-|TRBV7-3|few
TGTGCCAGCAGCTTAGATGGCCCCACTGAAGCTTTCTTT
CASSLDGPTEAFF
>TRBJ1-2|-|TRBV4-3|-
TGCGCCAGCAGCCAAGATGGGATAGTTCGGAGCTACACCTTC
CASSQDGIVRSYTF
>TRBJ1-1|-|TRBV19|few
TGTGCCAGTAGTATACAGGTGGATGGCACTGAAGCTTTCTTT
CASSIQVDGTEAFF
>TRBJ2-5|TRBD1|TRBV11-2|-
TGTGCCAGCAGCTTAGTGGGGGGACAGGGAGGAGAGACCCAGTACTTC
CASSLVGGQGGETQYF
>TRBJ2-2|-|TRBV7-3|-
TGTGCCAGCAGCTTATATGGGAACGGGGAGCTGTTTTTT
CASSLYGNGELFF
>TRBJ2-5|TRBD2|TRBV7-3|-
TGTGCCAGCAGCCCGACTAGCGGGGGTGCGGGGACCCAGTACTTC
CASSPTSGGAGTQYF
>TRBJ1-6|-|TRBV7-3|-
TGTGCCAGCAGCTTATCAGGGGCCAACTCACCCCTCCACTTT
CASSLSGANSPLHF
>TRBJ2-7|-|TRBV29-1|-
TGCAGCGTTGAAGATCCCCCAGGGGTAGGGCAGTACTTC
CSVEDPPGVGQYF
>TRBJ2-7|TRBD1|TRBV15|-
TGTGCCACCAGCAGAGGTCGGGCAGGGGGCCCCTACGAGCAGTACTTC
CATSRGRAGGPYEQYF
>TRBJ2-5|TRBD2|TRBV24-1|-
TGTGCCACCAGTGATATGAGCGGGGGGCCTGAGACCCAGTACTTC
CATSDMSGGPETQYF
>TRBJ1-1|TRBD1|TRBV12-3/TRBV12-4|once
TGTGCCAGCAGTTTTACAGGGGGCGGATGGGGTGAAGCTTTCTTT
CASSFTGGGWGEAFF
>TRBJ2-1|-|TRBV7-6|-
TGTGCCAGCACGTTGGACTATACGGATGAGCAGTTCTTC
CASTLDYTDEQFF
>TRBJ2-7|-|TRBV6-2/TRBV6-3|-
TGTGCCAGCAGTCAGACAGAAAACTACGAGCAGTACTTC
CASSQTENYEQYF
>TRBJ1-2|TRBD1|TRBV19|-
TGTGCCAGTAGTTCGCACCTTACCGAGGACAGGAATTTGTATGGCTACACCTTC
CASSSHLTEDRNLYGYTF
>TRBJ2-1|-|TRBV13|many
TGTGCCAGCAGCTTAACAACTAGCCTAAAATACAATGAGCAGTTCTTC
CASSLTTSLKYNEQFF
>TRBJ2-7|TRBD2|TRBV6-5|many
TGTGCCAGCAGATTAAATAGCGGGAGGGCCTACGAGCAGTACTTC
CASRLNSGRAYEQYF
>TRBJ2-3|-|TRBV6-6|once
TGTGCCAGCGGACTGTCCGAGACCACCACAGATACGCAGTATTTT
CASGLSETTTDTQYF
>TRBJ1-2|-|TRBV29-1|-
TGCAGCGTTGTGTGGGATGGGGCGACAGGCTATGGCTACACCTTC
CSVVWDGATGYGYTF
>TRBJ2-7|TRBD1|TRBV7-3|-
TGTGCCAGCAGCCCACAGGGGTCCCTCGAGCAGTACTTC
CASSPQGSLEQYF
>TRBJ2-1|-|TRBV20-1|-
TGCAGTGCTGGGACTGGAAATGAGCAGTTCTTC
CSAGTGNEQFF
>TRBJ2-7|-|TRBV30|many
TGTGCCTGGGGTAAGGTCTACGAGCAGTACTTC
CAWGKVYEQYF
>TRBJ1-2|TRBD1|TRBV5-5|-
TGTGCCAGCAGCTTACAGGGGGCAAGGTATGGCTACACCTTC
CASSLQGARYGYTF
>TRBJ2-1|TRBD2|TRBV2|-
TGTGCCAGCAGTGAAGCGTCGGGACTAGCGGTTGGCGAGCAGTTCTTC
CASSEASGLAVGEQFF
>TRBJ2-3|-|TRBV19|many
TGTGCCAGTGTGTCTGGGGCGGGAAGCACAGATACGCAGTATTTT
CASVSGAGSTDTQYF
>TRBJ1-1|-|TRBV25-1|many
TGTGCCAGCAGTGCTCCCCGGGGGGAGGGACCAATGAACACTGAAGCTTTCTTT
CASSAPRGEGPMNTEAFF
>TRBJ2-7|TRBD1|TRBV7-9|-
TGTGCCAGCAGCGTCCCGACAGGGCCCTACGAGCAGTACTTC
CASSVPTGPYEQYF
>TRBJ2-3|-|TRBV9|-
TGTGCCAGCAGCGTAGAGGATTTAGCAGATACGCAGTATTTT
CASSVEDLADTQYF
>TRBJ1-2|-|TRBV29-1|-
TGCAGCGTTGAAGATGCCGGGTATGGCTACACCTTC
CSVEDAGYGYTF
>TRBJ1-2|-|TRBV9|-
TGTGCCAGCAGCGTAGACAGGGCCAACTATGGCTACACCTTC
CASSVDRANYGYTF
>TRBJ2-7|-|TRBV5-8|many
TGTGCCAGCAGCCCCCTCTCCGGGACGCCGCCGGGCGAGCAGTACTTC
CASSPLSGTPPGEQYF
>TRBJ2-7|-|TRBV5-1|-
TGCGCCAGCGGGGGGGACATCTCCTACGAGCAGTACTTC
CASGGDISYEQYF
>TRBJ2-5|-|TRBV20-1|-
TGCAGTGCTCCGACTAGTTCGGAGACCCAGTACTTC
CSAPTSSETQYF
>TRBJ2-3|-|TRBV12-3/TRBV12-4|-
TGTGCCAGCAAGGCGGGGAAAAACACAGATACGCAGTATTTT
CASKAGKNTDTQYF
>TRBJ2-7|-|TRBV7-2|-
TGTGCCAGCAGGCGAGACTTGGGGGGCGAGCAGTACTTC
CASRRDLGGEQYF
>TRBJ1-1|-|TRBV29-1|once
TGCAGCAGTATCGGACGGAAAAACACTGAAGCTTTCTTT
CSSIGRKNTEAFF
>TRBJ2-7|TRBD1|TRBV7-8|-
TGTGCCAGCAGCTTAGTAGGGGGCGGCTACGAGCAGTACTTC
CASSLVGGGYEQYF
>TRBJ2-5|TRBD1|TRBV5-1|-
TGCGCCAGCAGCAGGAGAACAGGGGAAGAGACCCAGTACTTC
CASSRRTGEETQYF
>TRBJ1-4|TRBD1|TRBV10-3|-
TGTGCCATCAGCGGGACAGAGAATGAAAAACTGTTTTTT
CAISGTENEKLFF
>TRBJ1-6|-|TRBV7-2|once
TGTGCCAGCAGCTCTGAGAACCTGGGACGGAATAATTCACCCCTCCACTTT
CASSSENLGRNNSPLHF
>TRBJ2-1|TRBD2|TRBV10-1|few
TGCGCCAGCAGTGACTCGGGGAGGGTGAGGGCGAGAGGTGAGCAGTTCTTC
CASSDSGRVRARGEQFF
>TRBJ1-5|-|TRBV7-3|-
TGTGCCAGCAGCCGGGGTAGGGGTATAGATCAGCCCCAGCATTTT
CASSRGRGIDQPQHF
>TRBJ2-2|TRBD1|TRBV20-1|many
TGCAGCGAGACGGCCAAAGGACAGGGGAACACCGGGGAGCTGTTTTTT
CSETAKGQGNTGELFF
>TRBJ2-7|TRBD1|TRBV7-8|-
TGTGCCAGCAACTTGGCCGGGGGACAGGGATACTACGAGCAGTACTTC
CASNLAGGQGYYEQYF
>TRBJ2-1|-|TRBV7-9|-
TGTGCCAGCAGCCAGGGGCCCCTCTCATACAATGAGCAGTTCTTC
CASSQGPLSYNEQFF
>TRBJ2-7|TRBD2|TRBV7-9|-
TGTGCCAGCAGCTACCCGACCAGCGGGGGCAACTACGAGCAGTACTTC
CASSYPTSGGNYEQYF
>TRBJ1-6|TRBD1|TRBV10-3|few
TGTGCCATCAGTGAGTCGGCAGGGGGCTCCTATAATTCACCCCTCCACTTT
CAISESAGGSYNSPLHF